These T cell receptor beta chains were read from a single sample in a study of T-cell reconstitution after alpha-beta-depleted transplantation in children. Via MiXCR, TCRdb re-called the PCR reads, giving one row per CDR3 protein. The table shows 190,000 or so distinct CDR3 sequences, with 6% to 7% occurring only once. The material was PBMCs from the stem cell graft donor, obtained from the stem cell graft. Receptor source: a human donor who donated a stem cell graft to a child with Wiskott-Aldrich syndrome. Each CDR3 is given without its conserved first and last residue. The D gene is left open where the match is weak.

TRBV12-3/TRBV12-4	.	TRBJ1-2	ASSLGPLGSAIQGRNYGYT
TRBV6-2/TRBV6-3	TRBD1	TRBJ2-1	AINSPWPGQSSYNEQF
TRBV3-1	TRBD2	TRBJ2-3	ATCLRTSGASHRTDTQY
TRBV18	.	TRBJ2-3	ASSPPAGDTQY
TRBV7-9	TRBD1	TRBJ2-5	ASTPGGTQETQY
TRBV7-2	.	TRBJ2-7	ASSSSVGVYEQY
TRBV20-1	TRBD1	TRBJ2-3	SAATGASSTDTQY
TRBV18	.	TRBJ2-1	ASSPTRGSSYNEQF
TRBV5-1	.	TRBJ1-1	ASRTGKNTEAF
TRBV20-1	.	TRBJ1-2	SALLGNYGYT
TRBV10-3	.	TRBJ2-1	AISFVPKLTEQSSYNEQF
TRBV7-9	.	TRBJ2-1	ASSPSTDFSYNEQF
TRBV2	.	TRBJ1-1	ASSGREAF
TRBV20-1	.	TRBJ2-1	SARSKWGASSYNEQF
TRBV9	.	TRBJ2-1	ASSPRPLVEGSYNEQF
TRBV3-1	.	TRBJ2-7	ASSQGSGLSYEQY
TRBV12-3/TRBV12-4	.	TRBJ2-3	ASSRLLVPVGSSDTQY
TRBV7-7	TRBD1	TRBJ2-2	ASSPAGTGSLRELF
TRBV11-1	.	TRBJ2-3	ASSLAARQDLRRGSTDTQY
TRBV12-3/TRBV12-4	.	TRBJ1-5	ASSSLAGPSQPQH
TRBV4-2	TRBD2	TRBJ2-1	ASSQQTSGGSYNEQF
TRBV6-5	.	TRBJ1-1	ASSYRGTGVNTEAF
TRBV11-2	.	TRBJ2-7	ASSLFGPAGYEQY
TRBV18	.	TRBJ2-1	ASSPQGGGFDEQF
TRBV4-3	.	TRBJ1-2	ASSQGLGNGYT
TRBV12-3/TRBV12-4	.	TRBJ2-1	ASSPKVGTDQYNEQF
TRBV4-1	.	TRBJ1-1	ASSQALGGRKGEAF
TRBV6-5	.	TRBJ1-4	ASSYSAVATNEKLF
TRBV5-1	TRBD2	TRBJ2-1	ASRWLADDFEQF
TRBV5-1	.	TRBJ2-6	ASSLDSPGANVLT
TRBV12-3/TRBV12-4	.	TRBJ1-2	ASSPIQGRGSYT
TRBV5-1	.	TRBJ1-1	ASSFGTAQIGEAF
TRBV2	TRBD2	TRBJ2-1	ASSPGGTRAAEQF
TRBV20-1	TRBD1	TRBJ2-7	SARDQGQGYYEQY
TRBV12-3/TRBV12-4	.	TRBJ1-2	ASSLQVQNYGYT
TRBV3-1	.	TRBJ2-7	ASSPPGYPEAEQY
TRBV29-1	TRBD2	TRBJ2-3	SVEEAGDTQY
TRBV5-1	.	TRBJ2-3	ASSQPTVSTDTQY
TRBV20-1	.	TRBJ2-1	SARPLGVYNEQF
TRBV7-9	.	TRBJ1-1	ASSTSQETEAF
TRBV10-2	TRBD1	TRBJ2-3	ASTLGRTGVSTDTQY
TRBV9	.	TRBJ2-6	ASSFSAGTLSGANVLT
TRBV7-8	.	TRBJ1-1	ASSAGHLNTEAF
TRBV29-1	.	TRBJ2-5	SVARVPQETQY
TRBV7-9	.	TRBJ2-7	ASSLPGTPSYEQY
TRBV13	TRBD1	TRBJ1-2	ASSPGTGYGYT
TRBV5-1	.	TRBJ2-3	ASSLDNPGTDTQY
TRBV20-1	TRBD2	TRBJ2-1	SATLAGVRNEQF
TRBV20-1	.	TRBJ2-3	SARDRVGGGDTQY
TRBV28	TRBD1	TRBJ1-4	ASSMTGGGEKLF
TRBV11-1	TRBD1	TRBJ1-1	ASSPPGQAVPPNTEAF
TRBV12-3/TRBV12-4	.	TRBJ2-5	ASRGSFGVGFGETQY